This T cell receptor (beta chain) appears in the sequencing data of a study of a mutant IDH1 vaccine in newly diagnosed glioma. The time point: week 5, during vaccination. What each vaccine dose contained was 300 ug of mutant IDH1 20-mer peptide, accompanied by topical imiquimod. TCRdb keeps only in-frame clones here, not all; method: immunoSEQ multiplex PCR. The profile shows about 40,000 clones, just over 90% of them singletons. The germline V gene encodes CDR1 SGHVS and CDR2 FNYEAQ. The CDR3 is 13 amino acids. The V and J ends lost 5 bases and 7 bases, in that order; junction bases with no gene match: 4. About this clone: The antigen is undetermined.

The sequenced sample was PBMCs, obtained from a glioma patient whose treatment included an IDH1 peptide vaccine. This TCR came from a man aged 50-60 years with glioma. The chain has TRBV7-6 and TRBJ1-4; TRBD1 matches at 7 bases. The CDR3 loop reads CASSRRDSEKLFF. CDR3 bases: TGTGCCAGCAGCCGCCGGGACAGTGAAAAACTGTTTTTT.